Presented here are 12 T cell receptor beta chains from one specimen sequenced in a study of shared clonotypes between healthy human individuals. Here immunoSEQ multiplex PCR was the method, and the copy in TCRdb shows in-frame clones only, minus some. The sample contains more than 1 million clones, around 82% of which appear only once. Sequenced sample: memory CD4+ T cells from PBMCs. Subset described: CD45RA-negative fraction. These receptors were collected from a man in his late teens or twenties in good health. Some clones in this sample may be carry-over from other donors' samples.

This chain joins TRBV7-2 and TRBJ1-5; tentative D call: TRBD1 (5 bases). V was shortened by 4 bases and J by 3 bases, with 13 bases between the two germline ends. The V gene's germline CDR1 is SGHTA and CDR2 FQGNSA. This CDR3 is 15 amino acids long. CDR3 residues: CASSSQGLPNQPQHF. The CDR3 coding sequence is TGTGCCAGCAGCTCCCAGGGACTCCCCAATCAGCCCCAGCATTTT.

The rearrangement uses TRBV6-1 and TRBJ2-1; D is perhaps TRBD2 (5 bases). V lost 3 bases to trimming and J lost 7 bases, with 13 bases between them. The CDR3 loop spans 14 amino acids. CDR1 and CDR2 (germline): MNHNS, SASEGT. The CDR3 loop is CASSDQTGGNEQFF. CDR3 DNA sequence: TGTGCCAGCAGTGATCAGACTGGCGGGAATGAGCAGTTCTTC.

This clone appeared once. The chain recombines TRBV19 with TRBJ1-1; no definite D call. The CDR3 runs to 14 residues. V lost 2 bases to trimming and J lost 4 bases, with 11 bases between them. Germline CDR1 and CDR2: LNHDA and SQIVND (reference sequence). CDR3 bases: TGTGCCAGTAGTATAATTCCGCGGAGCACTGAAGCTTTCTTT. Translating it yields CASSIIPRSTEAFF. The full variable domain, rest sourced from reference TRBV19 and TRBJ1-1, is DGGITQSPKYLFRKEGQNVTLSCEQNLNHDAMYWYRQDPGQGLRLIYYSQIVNDFQKGDIAEGYSVSREKKESFPLTVTSAQKNPTAFYLCASSIIPRSTEAFFGQGTRLTVV.

The rearrangement uses TRBV18 and TRBJ2-3; D gene unclear. Germline values: CDR1 KGHSH, CDR2 LQKENI. The V and J ends lost 3 bases and 5 bases respectively, with 9 bases between them. The CDR3 sequence is 13 residues long. The CDR3 is CASSPVGRDTQYF. DNA of the CDR3: TGTGCCAGCTCACCGGTCGGGCGAGATACGCAGTATTTT.

This chain links TRBV30 with TRBJ2-7; either TRBD1 or TRBD2 may fit D (6 bases each). V was cut by 5 bases and J by 4 bases, with 18 bases left in between. The CDR3 extends over 14 amino acids. The germline CDR1 and CDR2 sequences are GTSNPN and SVGIG (reference sequence). This CDR3 reads CAWEARGGRYEQYF. In DNA form, the CDR3 reads TGTGCCTGGGAGGCACGAGGGGGGCGATACGAGCAGTACTTC.

The chain uses TRBV5-1 and TRBJ2-7; no firm D call. The V gene's germline CDR1 is SGHRS and CDR2 YFSETQ. V was shortened by 5 bases and J by 6 bases, with 21 bases between the two germline ends. The CDR3 length is 15 residues. The CDR3 DNA is TGCGCCAGCAGTCCACACCCCGACCCCGAGGTCGAGCAGTACTTC. This encodes CASSPHPDPEVEQYF.

This clone has a handful of counts. The V call is TRBV7-9, the J call TRBJ2-1, with D possibly matching TRBD1 (6 bases). CDR1 and CDR2 from the germline V gene are SEHNR and FQNEAQ (reference sequence). V lost 5 bases, J lost 7 bases, and 15 bases lay in between. CDR3 length: 14 amino acids. CDR3 region: CASSPKNRGNEQFF. The CDR3 region has the DNA TGTGCCAGCAGCCCAAAAAATAGGGGGAATGAGCAGTTCTTC.

This chain connects TRBV28 to TRBJ2-2; 10 nucleotides align to TRBD2. Trimming removed 8 bases from V and 2 bases from J; junction bases left unmatched: 17. CDR1 MDHEN and CDR2 SYDVKM come from the germline V gene. There are 19 residues in the CDR3. The CDR3 here is CASGPLGLAGVLNTGELFF. The CDR3 DNA follows: TGTGCCAGCGGCCCCCTTGGGCTAGCGGGAGTCTTAAACACCGGGGAGCTGTTTTTT.

This chain links TRBV11-3 with TRBJ2-1, with 12 nucleotides matching TRBD2. The V and J ends lost 1 base and 4 bases, in that order; junction bases with no gene match: 2. There are 16 residues in the CDR3. Per germline, CDR1 SGHNT and CDR2 YENEEA. The CDR3 sequence is CASSLAGTSGYNEQFF. DNA for the CDR3: TGTGCCAGCAGCTTAGCCGGGACTAGCGGGTACAATGAGCAGTTCTTC.

CDR3 in amino acids: CAKDGQLAKNIQYF. DNA of the CDR3: TGTGCCAAAGACGGACAGCTAGCCAAAAACATTCAGTACTTC. V is TRBV27 and J is TRBJ2-4, with a tentative D call TRBD1 (6 bases). This CDR3 spans 14 amino acids. Germline-derived CDR1 and CDR2 are MNHEY and SMNVEV (reference sequence). V was shortened by 10 bases and J by 0 bases, with 13 bases between the two germline ends.

This chain links TRBV5-6 with TRBJ1-1; D not certain. The CDR3 spans 14 residues. Per germline, CDR1 SGHDT and CDR2 YYEEEE. Trimming stripped 4 bases from V and 1 base from J, with 11 bases between. CDR3 in DNA: TGTGCCAGCAGCCAAGGACTCTGGAACACTGAAGCTTTCTTT. It codes for CASSQGLWNTEAFF. The full variable domain, completed using reference TRBV5-6 and TRBJ1-1, is DAGVTQSPTHLIKTRGQQVTLRCSPKSGHDTVSWYQQALGQGPQFIFQYYEEEERQRGNFPDRFSGHQFPNYSSELNVNALLLGDSALYLCASSQGLWNTEAFFGQGTRLTVV.

The chain recombines TRBV29-1 with TRBJ1-3; D is ambiguous. This CDR3 is built from 14 residues. From germline, CDR1 is SQVTM and CDR2 ANQGSEA. V was shortened by 5 bases and J by 2 bases, with 13 bases between the two germline ends. The CDR3 DNA sequence: TGCAGCGTTAAAGTTCCGCAGGCTGGAAACACCATATATTTT. Translated, it gives CSVKVPQAGNTIYF.